This TCR beta chain appears in the sequencing data of a study of shared clonotypes between healthy human individuals. The study's findings and limits: Clonotypes not shared had lower generation probabilities than those common to all four donors.

Here immunoSEQ multiplex PCR was the method, and the copy in TCRdb shows in-frame clones only, minus some. The sample lists over a million clones, about 98.5% occurring once. Donation came from healthy HIV-negative adults that had no recent acute infections or vaccinations. Points on this clone: As yet, its antigen is unknown.

The length of the CDR3 is 13 residues. Germline loops: CDR1 SGHNT, CDR2 YYREEE (reference sequence). Trimming removed 4 bases at V and 7 bases at J, with 15 bases between. The gene calls are TRBV5-4 and TRBJ2-7, with D maybe TRBD1 (7 bases). The clonotype was recovered from a man between 25 and 39 years old in good health. Sequenced material: naive CD4+ T cells sorted from blood. The subset denotes: CD45RA+ positively selected. In nucleotides, the CDR3 is TGTGCCAGCAGCCCAGGGGGGAGAATTGAGCAGTACTTC. This codes for CASSPGGRIEQYF.